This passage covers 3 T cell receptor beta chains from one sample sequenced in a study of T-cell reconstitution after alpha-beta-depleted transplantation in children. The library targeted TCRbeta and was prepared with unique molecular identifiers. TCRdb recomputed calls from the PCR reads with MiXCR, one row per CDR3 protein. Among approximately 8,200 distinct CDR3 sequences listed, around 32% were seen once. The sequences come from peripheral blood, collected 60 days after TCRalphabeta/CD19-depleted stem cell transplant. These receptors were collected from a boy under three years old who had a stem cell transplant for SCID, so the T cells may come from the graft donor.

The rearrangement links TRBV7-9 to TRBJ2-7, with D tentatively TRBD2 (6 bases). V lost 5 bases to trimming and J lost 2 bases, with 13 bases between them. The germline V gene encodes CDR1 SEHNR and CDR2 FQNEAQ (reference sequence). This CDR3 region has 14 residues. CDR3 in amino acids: CASSPRGGTYEQYF. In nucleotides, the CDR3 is TGTGCCAGCAGCCCACGGGGCGGGACCTACGAGCAGTACTTC.

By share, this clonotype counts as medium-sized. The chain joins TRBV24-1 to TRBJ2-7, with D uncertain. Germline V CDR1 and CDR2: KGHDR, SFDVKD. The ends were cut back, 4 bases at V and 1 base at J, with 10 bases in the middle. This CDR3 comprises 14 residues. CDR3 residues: CATSDGSQSYEQYF. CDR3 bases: TGTGCCACCAGTGACGGGTCCCAATCCTACGAGCAGTACTTC.

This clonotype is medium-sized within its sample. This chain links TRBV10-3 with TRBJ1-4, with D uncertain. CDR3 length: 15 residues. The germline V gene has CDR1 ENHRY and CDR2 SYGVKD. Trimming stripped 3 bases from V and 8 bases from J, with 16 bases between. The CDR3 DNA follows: TGTGCCATCAGTGAAGTACCAGCCCCTAGAGAAAAACTGTTTTTT. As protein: CAISEVPAPREKLFF.